This T cell receptor (beta chain) was sequenced in a study of blood T cells in healthy people across ages (dated by TCRdb to about 2015). Notes on the research overall: In model experiments, roughly one uniquely barcoded TCR beta cDNA molecule per two T cells was captured by template switching. Donors were grouped into four age groups: young (average approximately 15 years), middle-aged (approximately 41), aged (around 60) and long-lived (around 80). Donors of different ages were randomly distributed across sequencing lanes to avoid experimental bias. Two additional independent replicas of 1 million unique cDNA reads from the same blood draw were analyzed for two donors (one aged 18 to 30 and one aged 80 or older). Using deep sequencing normalized with unique cDNA molecular identifiers, the study measured how TCR beta repertoire diversity changes with age. The full study reports these points: Because profiling used bulk unsorted PBMCs, naive and antigen-experienced compartments could not be compared conclusively. Observed TCR beta diversity per million T cells fell roughly linearly with age, and a significant reduction was already apparent by age about 38. Estimates of total diversity based on one million sequenced T cells were regarded as lower bounds and as underestimates. There was a strong correlation between observed TCR beta diversity and the percentage of naive T cells measured by flow cytometry. Compared with the aged group, the long-lived group had more naive CD4+ T cells, fewer expanded clones and increased TCR diversity, suggesting age selection. Because the CMV infection status of the donors was unknown, age-related changes in expanded clonotypes may potentially have been confounded.

The CDR3 measures 15 amino acids from cysteine to phenylalanine. Of the read, only the CDR3 DNA is kept; its 45 bases are in frame from base 1. CDR1 and CDR2 are read off the germline V gene (reference sequence) as LGHDT and YNNKEL. V lost 0 bases and J lost 4 bases; the stretch between them is 12 bases long. Libraries were built with 5' RACE. TCRdb shows the sequencer as Illumina HiSeq 2500. The second PCR ran for roughly 6 to 11 cycles and used a J-beta primer mix along with a sample-barcoded 5' primer. A unique molecular identifier was introduced onto each TCR beta cDNA molecule by a template-switch 5' adaptor carrying 12 random nucleotides. At least 2.5 million CDR3-containing paired-end reads were obtained from each sample. All of the RNA was converted into first-strand cDNA using the Mint cDNA synthesis kit, with a TRBC-specific oligonucleotide serving as the primer. Following uracil-DNA glycosylase treatment, all cDNA underwent a first 18-cycle PCR with the universal primers M1SS and BC2_uni_R. The paper's processing steps were these. Normalization of each sample was performed by random selection of 1 million high-quality reads, each carrying a distinct molecular identifier. Reads with shared molecular identifiers were discarded instead of being binned into consensus sequences. MiTCR, set to a Q25 quality threshold and the strictest error-elimination algorithm, was used for CDR3 identification, clonotype clustering and error correction. A nonparametric unseen species model with Euler transformation was used to estimate a lower bound on total TCR beta diversity. TCRdb cleaned the public reads at Q25 with fastp, built clones with MiXCR and kept in-frame beta chains. Every distinct CDR3 protein forms one entry, paired with its most common genes and DNA. In this record, the V and J calls reflect TCRdb's handling and not the investigators' own analysis. Here the sample has over a million distinct CDR3 sequences; over 35% occur a single time. The ten largest make up 15% to 20% of the sample.

Donors were under 40 systemically healthy Caucasian individuals from Russia aged roughly 6 to 90 years. About 9.1 milliliters of peripheral blood were collected from each donor into EDTA-treated Vacutainer tubes. PBMCs were isolated by Ficoll-Paque density-gradient centrifugation, with at least 7 million obtained per sample. Trizol reagent was used to extract total RNA from the PBMCs, yielding at least 5.5 micrograms per sample. For every donor, an aliquot of PBMCs went through flow cytometry to measure the percentages of naive CD45RAhigh/CD27high T cells. This clonotype was counted only a few times. It lacks a known antigen. No qualities accompany the bases; no much larger clone lies one base away.

The rearrangement joined TRBV3-1 to TRBJ1-2, and the D gene may be TRBD1, 6 bases matching. This sequence originates from an older woman in good health. What was sequenced was blood. CDR3 sequence: CASSQDRGASYGYTF. The nucleotide sequence is TGTGCCAGCAGCCAAGACAGGGGAGCTTCCTATGGCTACACCTTC.